This record concerns one T cell receptor (beta chain) sequence. This entry comes from a study of control samples from healthy donors and cancer patients. Profiling relied on immunoSEQ multiplex PCR, and the TCRdb table lists in-frame clones only, not all of them. This sample has about 140,000 clones, with roughly nine tenths found just once. The CDR3 covers 14 residues. After removal of 6 bases from V and 4 bases from J, the junction contained 8 bases not matched to a gene. Germline V CDR1 and CDR2: SGHAT, FQNNGV. Sample: blood. The chain carries TRBV11-2 and TRBJ2-5; 7 bases match TRBD1. This clonotype originated in a man between 18 and 35 years old in good health. CDR3 sequence (DNA): TGTGCCAGCAGTCTTCAGGGGGTTGGAGAGACCCAGTACTTC. This codes for CASSLQGVGETQYF.